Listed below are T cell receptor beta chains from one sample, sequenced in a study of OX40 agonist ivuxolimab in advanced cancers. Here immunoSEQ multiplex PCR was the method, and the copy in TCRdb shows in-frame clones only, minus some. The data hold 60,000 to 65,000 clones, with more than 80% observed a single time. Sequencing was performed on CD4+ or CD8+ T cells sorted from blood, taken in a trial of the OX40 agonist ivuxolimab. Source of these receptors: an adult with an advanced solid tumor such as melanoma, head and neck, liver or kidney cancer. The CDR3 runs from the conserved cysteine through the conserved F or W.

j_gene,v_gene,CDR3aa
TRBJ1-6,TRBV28,CASSWNRGNSPLHF
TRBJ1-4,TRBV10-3,CAISTDRDGTNEKLFF
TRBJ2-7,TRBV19,CASSTLAGVGYEQYF
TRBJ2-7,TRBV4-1,CASRPNSGRSSYEQYF
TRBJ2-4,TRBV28,CASSFSGGKNIQYF
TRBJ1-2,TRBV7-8,CASSRGVGYTF
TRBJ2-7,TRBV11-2,CASSLGSGRAYSSYEQYF
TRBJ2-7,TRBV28,CASSLTGASYEQYF
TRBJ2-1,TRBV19,CASSSTGQLSYNEQFF
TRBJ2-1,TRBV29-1,CSVELYRYNEQFF
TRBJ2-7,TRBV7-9,CASSLFEESEQYF
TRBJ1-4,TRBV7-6,CASSFGQGKLGGKLFF
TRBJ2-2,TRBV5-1,CASSSAQGGIFAGELFF
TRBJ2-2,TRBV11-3,CASSFRLAGDTGELFF
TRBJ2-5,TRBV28,CASSLVSPKTQYF
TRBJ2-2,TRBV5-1,CASSPSTGNTGELFF
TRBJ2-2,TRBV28,CASSFFWTGITHMNTGELFF
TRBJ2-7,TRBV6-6,CASSYGSGSSYEQYF
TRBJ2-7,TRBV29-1,CSVVSGTGLSEQYF
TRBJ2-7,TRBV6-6,CASSRMGSGIYEQYF
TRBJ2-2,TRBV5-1,CASSNIAGGPTNTGELFF
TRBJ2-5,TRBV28,CASSPLGQSQETQYF